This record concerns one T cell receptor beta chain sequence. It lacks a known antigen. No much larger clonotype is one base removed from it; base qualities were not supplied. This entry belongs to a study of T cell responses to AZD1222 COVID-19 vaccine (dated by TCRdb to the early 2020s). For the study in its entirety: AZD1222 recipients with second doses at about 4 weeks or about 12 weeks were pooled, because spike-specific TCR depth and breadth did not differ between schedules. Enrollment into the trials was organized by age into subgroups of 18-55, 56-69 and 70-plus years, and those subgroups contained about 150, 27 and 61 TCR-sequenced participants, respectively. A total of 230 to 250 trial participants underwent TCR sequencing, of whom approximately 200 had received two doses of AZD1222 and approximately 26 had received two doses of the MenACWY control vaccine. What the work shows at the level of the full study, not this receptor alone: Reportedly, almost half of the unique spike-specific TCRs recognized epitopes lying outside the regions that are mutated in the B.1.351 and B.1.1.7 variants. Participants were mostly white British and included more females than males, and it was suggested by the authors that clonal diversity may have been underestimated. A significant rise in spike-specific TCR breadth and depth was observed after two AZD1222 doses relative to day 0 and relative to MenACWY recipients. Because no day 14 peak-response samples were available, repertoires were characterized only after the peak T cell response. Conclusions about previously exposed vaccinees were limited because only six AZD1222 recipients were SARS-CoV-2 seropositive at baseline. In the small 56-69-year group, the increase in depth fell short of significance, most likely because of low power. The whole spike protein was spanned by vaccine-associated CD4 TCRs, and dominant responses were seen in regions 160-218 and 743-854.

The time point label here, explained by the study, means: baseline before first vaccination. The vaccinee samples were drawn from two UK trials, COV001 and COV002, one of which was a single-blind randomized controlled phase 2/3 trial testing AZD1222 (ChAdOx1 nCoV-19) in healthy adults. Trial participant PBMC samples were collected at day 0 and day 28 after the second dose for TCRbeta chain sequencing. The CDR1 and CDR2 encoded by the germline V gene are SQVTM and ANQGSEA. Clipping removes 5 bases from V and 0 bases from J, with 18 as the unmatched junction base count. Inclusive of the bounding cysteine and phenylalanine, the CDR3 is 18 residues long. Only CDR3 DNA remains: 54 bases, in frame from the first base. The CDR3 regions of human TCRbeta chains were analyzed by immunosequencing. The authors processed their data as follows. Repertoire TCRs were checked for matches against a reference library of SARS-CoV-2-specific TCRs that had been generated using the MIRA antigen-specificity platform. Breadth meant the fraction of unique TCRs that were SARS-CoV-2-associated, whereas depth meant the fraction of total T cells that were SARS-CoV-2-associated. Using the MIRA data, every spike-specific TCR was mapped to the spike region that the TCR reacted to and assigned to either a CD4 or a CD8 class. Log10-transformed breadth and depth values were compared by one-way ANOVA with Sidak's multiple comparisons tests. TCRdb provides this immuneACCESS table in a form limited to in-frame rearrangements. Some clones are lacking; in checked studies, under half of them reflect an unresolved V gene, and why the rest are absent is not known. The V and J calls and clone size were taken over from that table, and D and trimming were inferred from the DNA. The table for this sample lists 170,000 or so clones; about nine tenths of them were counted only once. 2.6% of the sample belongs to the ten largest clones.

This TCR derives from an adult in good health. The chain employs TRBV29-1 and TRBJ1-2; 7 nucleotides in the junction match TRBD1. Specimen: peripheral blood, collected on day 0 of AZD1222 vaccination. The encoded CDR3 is CSVWGGQSLWFTNYGYTF. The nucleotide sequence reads TGCAGCGTTTGGGGGGGACAGTCACTATGGTTTACTAACTATGGCTACACCTTC.